The 8 T cell receptor beta chains below all came from one sample that was sequenced in a study of graft-versus-host responses after intestinal transplantation. The repertoire was sequenced with immunoSEQ multiplex PCR; TCRdb's copy has only in-frame clones and lacks some. The repertoire holds tens of thousands of clones, with 80% to 95% as singletons. Which antigens these TCRs recognize remains unknown. The sequencing used unstimulated CD8+ T cells sorted from spleen or lymph node cells, collected before intestinal transplant. The receptor source for this set is a human donor who received an intestinal transplant.

With regard to this clone: The same CDR3 arises from other DNA sequences in this sample as well. The V and J genes are TRBV19 and TRBJ1-1; D remains ambiguous. V was shortened by 4 bases and J by 1 base, with 4 bases between the two germline ends. The CDR3 runs to 12 residues. Germline-derived CDR1 and CDR2 are LNHDA and SQIVND (reference sequence). This chain's CDR3 is CASSTGNTEAFF. Written as DNA, the CDR3 is TGTGCCAGTAGTACGGGGAACACTGAAGCTTTCTTT.

The chain has TRBV14 and TRBJ1-5; tentative D call: TRBD1 (6 bases). The germline V and J ends were trimmed by 1 base and 6 bases, with 7 bases remaining between them. CDR1 and CDR2 (germline): SGHDN, FVKESK. There are 13 residues in the CDR3. The CDR3 spells CASSQGGLQPQHF. Here the CDR3 DNA reads TGTGCCAGCAGCCAAGGGGGGCTTCAGCCCCAGCATTTT.

This chain connects TRBV28 to TRBJ2-3; 7 bases agree with TRBD2. V shed 4 bases and J 7 bases; nucleotides not matched to a gene: 14. The CDR3 runs to 16 residues. In germline, CDR1 is MDHEN, CDR2 SYDVKM. CDR3 residues: CASSYLGEGPLNTQYF. In nucleotides, the CDR3 is TGTGCCAGCAGTTACTTGGGGGAGGGCCCCTTAAATACGCAGTATTTT.

This sequence joins TRBV10-2 and TRBJ2-5; TRBD2 matches at 9 bases. The last part of the DNA fits TRBJ2-7 better; the J call may be wrong. Germline CDR1 is WSHSY and CDR2 is SAAADI. CDR3 length: 14 amino acids. The CDR3 nucleotides read TGCGCCAGCAGTGGGGGACTAGCCTCCTACGAGCAGTACTTC. This sequence encodes CASSGGLASYEQYF.

The V call is TRBV19, the J call TRBJ1-5, with unresolved D. Germline values: CDR1 LNHDA, CDR2 SQIVND (reference sequence). This CDR3 has 12 residues. V was cut by 8 bases and J by 3 bases, with 8 bases left in between. DNA for the CDR3: TGTGCCAGTGAAGCCCCCAATCAGCCCCAGCATTTT. Translation gives CASEAPNQPQHF.

V usage is TRBV6-5 and J usage is TRBJ1-5, with D possibly matching TRBD1 (6 bases). V lost 8 bases, J lost 3 bases, and 11 bases lay in between. Per the germline V gene, CDR1 is MNHEY and CDR2 is SVGAGI. This CDR3 has 13 amino acids. This CDR3 reads CASATGYNQPQHF. The CDR3 DNA reads TGTGCCAGCGCAACAGGGTACAATCAGCCCCAGCATTTT.

The V and J genes are TRBV5-4 and TRBJ2-7; unclear D gene. The V and J ends lost 2 bases and 1 base respectively, with 10 bases between them. Germline V gene sequence: CDR1 SGHNT, CDR2 YYREEE (reference sequence). This CDR3 has 14 amino acids. The DNA for the CDR3 is TGTGCCAGCAGCTTCAGTGGCGGTTCCTACGAGCAGTACTTC. Translating it yields CASSFSGGSYEQYF.

The chain is built from TRBV5-5 and TRBJ1-3, with 8 bases identical to TRBD1. This CDR3 has 14 amino acids. V was pared by 3 bases and J by 4 bases, with 3 bases of the junction left unmatched. Germline V gene lookup returns CDR1 SGHKS and CDR2 YYEKEE (reference sequence). CDR3 bases: TGTGCCAGCAGCTGGACAGGGCCCGGAAACACCATATATTTT. Translation: CASSWTGPGNTIYF.